This T cell receptor beta chain was observed in a study of glioma-infiltrating T cells. Findings and limits, study-wide: Non-neoplastic patients had below-expected tissue-blood divergence, while all gliomas exceeded expectation.

This clonotype was observed many times. Its matching antigen is unknown. Using RNA template, CDR3s of TCR alpha and beta were amplified with iRepertoire arm-PCR. TCRdb analysed the multiplex PCR reads with MiXCR anew, one entry per CDR3 protein. This table has tens of thousands of distinct CDR3 sequences, about 37% appearing once. The source material was glioma tissue, nonneoplastic brain tissue, or PBMCs (not recorded which). The TCR comes from a human donor with low-grade glioma or glioblastoma, undergoing nonglioma brain surgery, or in good health (not recorded which).

CDR3 in DNA: TGCGCCAGCATACCGGGGGCAGAAAACTACAATGAGCAGTTCTTC. Protein product: CASIPGAENYNEQFF. The chain is built from TRBV5-1 and TRBJ2-1; D is possibly TRBD1 or TRBD2 (6 bases each). From germline, CDR1 is SGHRS and CDR2 YFSETQ. The CDR3 contains 15 residues. Trimming left V 6 bases short and J 3 bases short, with 16 bases between.